The entry below describes one T cell receptor beta chain. Its antigen is not known. The data were taken from a study of OX40 agonist ivuxolimab in advanced cancers. Across the whole study: Patients received ivuxolimab, an intravenous treatment, every 2 weeks at 0.01 to 10 mg/kg. Melanoma, hepatocellular carcinoma, head and neck or renal cell cancer occurred in dose-escalation patients.

Whole-study findings and limits: It was also the case that some nonresponders had low normalized T-cell clonal expansion. More expanded clones were seen, on average, in CD8+ T cells than in CD4+.

The data were produced by immunoSEQ multiplex PCR, yet TCRdb's version contains in-frame clones alone and is incomplete. The table has about 46,000 clones, approximately 91% seen once; the top ten hold roughly 10%. Germline lookup yields CDR1 MRHNA and CDR2 SNTAGT. The ends were cut back, 0 bases at V and 3 bases at J, with 9 bases in the middle. The CDR3 spans 15 residues. The clonotype originates from an adult with an advanced solid tumor such as melanoma, head and neck, liver or kidney cancer. The input for sequencing was CD4+ or CD8+ T cells sorted from blood, taken in a trial of the OX40 agonist ivuxolimab. V is TRBV6-4 and J is TRBJ2-1; D is perhaps TRBD2 (6 bases). The CDR3 coding sequence is TGTGCCAGCAGTGACTCCGGGACTGACTACAATGAGCAGTTCTTC. It encodes CASSDSGTDYNEQFF.